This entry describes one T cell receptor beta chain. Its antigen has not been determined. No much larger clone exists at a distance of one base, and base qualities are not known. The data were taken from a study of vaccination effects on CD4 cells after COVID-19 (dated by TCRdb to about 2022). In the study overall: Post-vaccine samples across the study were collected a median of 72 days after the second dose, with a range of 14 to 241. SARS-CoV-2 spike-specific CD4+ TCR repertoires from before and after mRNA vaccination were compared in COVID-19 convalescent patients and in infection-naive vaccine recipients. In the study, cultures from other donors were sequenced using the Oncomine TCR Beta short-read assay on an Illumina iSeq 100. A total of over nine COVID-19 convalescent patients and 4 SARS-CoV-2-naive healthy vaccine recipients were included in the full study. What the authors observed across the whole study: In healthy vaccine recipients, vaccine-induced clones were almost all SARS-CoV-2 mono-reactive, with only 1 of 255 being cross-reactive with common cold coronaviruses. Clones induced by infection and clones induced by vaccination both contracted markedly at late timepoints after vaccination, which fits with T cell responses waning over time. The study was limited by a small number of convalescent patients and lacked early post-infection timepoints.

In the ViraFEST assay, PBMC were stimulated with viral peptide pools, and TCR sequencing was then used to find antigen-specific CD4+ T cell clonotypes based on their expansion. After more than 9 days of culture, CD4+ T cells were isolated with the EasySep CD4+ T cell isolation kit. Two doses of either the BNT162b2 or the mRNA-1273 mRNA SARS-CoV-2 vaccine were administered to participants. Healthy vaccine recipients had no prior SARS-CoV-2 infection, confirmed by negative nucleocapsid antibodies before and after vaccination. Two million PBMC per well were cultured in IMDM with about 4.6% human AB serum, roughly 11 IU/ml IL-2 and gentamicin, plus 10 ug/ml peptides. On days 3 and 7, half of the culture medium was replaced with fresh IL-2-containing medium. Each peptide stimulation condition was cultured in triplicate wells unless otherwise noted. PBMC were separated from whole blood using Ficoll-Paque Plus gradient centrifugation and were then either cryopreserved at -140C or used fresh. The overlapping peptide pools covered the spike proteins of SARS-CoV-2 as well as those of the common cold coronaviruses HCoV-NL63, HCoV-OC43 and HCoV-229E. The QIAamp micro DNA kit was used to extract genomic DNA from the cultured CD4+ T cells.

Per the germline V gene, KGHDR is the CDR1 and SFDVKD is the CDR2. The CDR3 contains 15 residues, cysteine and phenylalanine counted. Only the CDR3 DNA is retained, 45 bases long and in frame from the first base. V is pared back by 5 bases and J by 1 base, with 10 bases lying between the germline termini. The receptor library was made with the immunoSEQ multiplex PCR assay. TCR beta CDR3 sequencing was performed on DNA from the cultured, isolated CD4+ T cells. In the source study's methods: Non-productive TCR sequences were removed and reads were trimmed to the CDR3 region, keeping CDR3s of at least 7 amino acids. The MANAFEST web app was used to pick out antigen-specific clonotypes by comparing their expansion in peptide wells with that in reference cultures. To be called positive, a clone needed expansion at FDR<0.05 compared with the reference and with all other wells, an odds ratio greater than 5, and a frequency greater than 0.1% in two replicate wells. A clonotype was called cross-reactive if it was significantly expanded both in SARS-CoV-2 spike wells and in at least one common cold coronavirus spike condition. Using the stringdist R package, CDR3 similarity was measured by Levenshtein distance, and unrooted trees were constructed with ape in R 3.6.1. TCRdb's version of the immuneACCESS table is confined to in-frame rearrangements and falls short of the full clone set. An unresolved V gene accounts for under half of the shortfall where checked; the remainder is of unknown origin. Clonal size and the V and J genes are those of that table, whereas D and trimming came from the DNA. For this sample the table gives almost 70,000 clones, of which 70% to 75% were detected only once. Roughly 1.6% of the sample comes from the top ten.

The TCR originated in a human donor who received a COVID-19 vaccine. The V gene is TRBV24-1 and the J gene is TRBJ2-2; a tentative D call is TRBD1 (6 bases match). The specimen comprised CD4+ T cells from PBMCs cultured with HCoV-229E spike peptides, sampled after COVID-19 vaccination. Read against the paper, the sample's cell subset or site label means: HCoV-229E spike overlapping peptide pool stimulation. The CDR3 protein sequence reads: CATSGKDRNTGELFF. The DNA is TGTGCCACCAGTGGCAAGGACAGGAACACCGGGGAGCTGTTTTTT.